One and the same sample provided the 5 T cell receptor beta chains below, sequenced in a study of blood T cells in healthy people across ages. Together with a sample-barcoded 5' primer, a J-beta primer mix was included in a second PCR lasting about 6 to 11 cycles. TCRdb reanalysed the 5' RACE reads using MiXCR and keeps one entry per CDR3 protein. The table includes some 1.7 million distinct CDR3 sequences, approximately 28% detected once. The sequenced sample consisted of blood. These receptors came from a woman in her 30s in good health.

This clonotype was found many times. The rearrangement uses TRBV29-1 and TRBJ1-1; no definite D call. Germline V gene data show CDR1 as SQVTM and CDR2 as ANQGSEA. V lost 4 bases, J lost 3 bases, and 3 bases lay in between. This CDR3 contains 10 residues. The CDR3 nucleotides are TGCAGCGTTGCTTACACTGAAGCTTTCTTT. Protein: CSVAYTEAFF.

This clonotype was counted only a few times. The chain carries TRBV21-1 and TRBJ2-7; the table's D call of TRBD1 was not tested on the DNA. TRBV21-1 is given as a pseudogene. The CDR3 runs to 17 residues. This chain's CDR3 is CASIPPAPTGGSYEQYF. CDR3 in DNA: TGTGCCAGCATCCCTCCAGCCCCGACAGGGGGTTCCTACGAGCAGTACTTC.

A remark on this clonotype: Germline is not matched at one junction end, which may reflect a read error. The CDR3 DNA reads as TGTGCCTGCAGTTCCAATTCAGGGGCCAATGAGCAGTTCTTC. Translated, it gives CACSSNSGANEQFF. The V call is TRBV12-3 or TRBV12-4, the J call TRBJ2-1; D perhaps matches TRBD1 (6 bases). This CDR3 has 14 amino acids.

About this clonotype: One end of the junction does not line up with germline, which may come from a read error. The chain recombines TRBV5-1 with TRBJ2-1; D is unclear. This CDR3 has 12 amino acids. The germline V gene encodes CDR1 SGHRS and CDR2 YFSETQ. The CDR3 DNA is TGCGCCAGCAGCCTTTCGTACACTGAGCAGTTCTTC. Translation: CASSLSYTEQFF.

This clonotype was recorded a few times. This chain links TRBV3-1 with TRBJ2-1; tentative D call: TRBD1 (6 bases). The CDR3 sequence is 15 residues long. CDR1 LGHDT and CDR2 YNNKEL come from the germline V gene (reference sequence). Trimming took off 7 bases at V and 4 bases at J, with 17 bases between the two ends. In DNA, the CDR3 is TGTGCCAGCATCACGAGTGGGGGCCGGTACAATGAGCAGTTCTTC. This codes for CASITSGGRYNEQFF.